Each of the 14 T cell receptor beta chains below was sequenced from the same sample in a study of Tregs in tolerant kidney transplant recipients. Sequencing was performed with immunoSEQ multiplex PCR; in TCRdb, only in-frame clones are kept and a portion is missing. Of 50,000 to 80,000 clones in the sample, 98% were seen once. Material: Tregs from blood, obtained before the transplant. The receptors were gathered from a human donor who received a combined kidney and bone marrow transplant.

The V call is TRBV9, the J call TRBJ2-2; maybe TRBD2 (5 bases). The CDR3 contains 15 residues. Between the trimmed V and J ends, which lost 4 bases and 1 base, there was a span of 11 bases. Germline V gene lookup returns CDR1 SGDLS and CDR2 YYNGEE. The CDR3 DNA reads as TGTGCCAGCAGCAAGCTTCGGGGGAACACCGGGGAGCTGTTTTTT. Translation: CASSKLRGNTGELFF.

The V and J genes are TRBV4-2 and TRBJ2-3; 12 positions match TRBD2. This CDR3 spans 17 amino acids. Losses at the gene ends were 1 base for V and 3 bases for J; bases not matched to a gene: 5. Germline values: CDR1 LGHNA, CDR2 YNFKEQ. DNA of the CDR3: TGTGCCAGCAGCCAAGTCCACCTAGCGGGAGGGACAGATACGCAGTATTTT. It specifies CASSQVHLAGGTDTQYF.

CDR3 sequence: CASSQGHHRNTIYF. In nucleotides, the CDR3 is TGTGCCAGCAGTCAAGGACATCACCGAAACACCATATATTTT. The genes are TRBV6-6 and TRBJ1-3, with D perhaps matching TRBD1 (5 bases). V was pared by 5 bases and J by 5 bases, with 13 bases between. There are 14 residues in the CDR3. From germline, CDR1 is MNHNY and CDR2 SVGAGI (reference sequence).

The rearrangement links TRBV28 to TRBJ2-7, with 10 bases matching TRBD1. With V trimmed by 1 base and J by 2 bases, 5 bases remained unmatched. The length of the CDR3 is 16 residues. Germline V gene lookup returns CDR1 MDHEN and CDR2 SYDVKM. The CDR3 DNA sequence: TGTGCCAGCAGTTTATTCCCCGGACAGGGGGCCTACGAGCAGTACTTC. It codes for CASSLFPGQGAYEQYF. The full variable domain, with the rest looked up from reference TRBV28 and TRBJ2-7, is DVKVTQSSRYLVKRTGEKVFLECVQDMDHENMFWYRQDPGLGLRLIYFSYDVKMKEKGDIPEGYSVSREKKERFSLILESASTNQTSMYLCASSLFPGQGAYEQYFGPGTRLTVT.

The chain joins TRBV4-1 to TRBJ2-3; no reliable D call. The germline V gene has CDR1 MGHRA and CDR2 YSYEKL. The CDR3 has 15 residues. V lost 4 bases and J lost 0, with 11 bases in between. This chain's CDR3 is CASSLQLSSTDTQYF. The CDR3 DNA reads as TGCGCCAGCAGCCTTCAGTTATCTAGCACAGATACGCAGTATTTT.

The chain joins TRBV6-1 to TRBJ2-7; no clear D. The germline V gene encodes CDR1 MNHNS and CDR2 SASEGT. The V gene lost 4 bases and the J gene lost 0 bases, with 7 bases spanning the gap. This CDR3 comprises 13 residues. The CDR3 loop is CASSVSLSYEQYF. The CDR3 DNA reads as TGTGCCAGCAGTGTTAGTCTCTCCTACGAGCAGTACTTC.

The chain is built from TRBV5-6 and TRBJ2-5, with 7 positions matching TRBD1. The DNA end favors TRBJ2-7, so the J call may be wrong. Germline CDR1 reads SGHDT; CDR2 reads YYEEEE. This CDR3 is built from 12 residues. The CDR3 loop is CASRGQNYEQYF. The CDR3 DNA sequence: TGTGCCAGCAGGGGACAGAACTACGAGCAGTACTTC.

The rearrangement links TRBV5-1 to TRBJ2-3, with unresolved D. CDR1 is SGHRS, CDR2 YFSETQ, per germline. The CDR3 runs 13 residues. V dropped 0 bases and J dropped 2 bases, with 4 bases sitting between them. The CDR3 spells CASSLGDTDTQYF. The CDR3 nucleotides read TGCGCCAGCAGCTTGGGCGACACAGATACGCAGTATTTT.

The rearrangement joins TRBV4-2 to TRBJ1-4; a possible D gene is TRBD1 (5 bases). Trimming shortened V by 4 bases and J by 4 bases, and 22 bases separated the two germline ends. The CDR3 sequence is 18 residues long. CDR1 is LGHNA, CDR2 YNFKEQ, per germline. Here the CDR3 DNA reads TGTGCCAGCAGCCCAAAGGGGAGGACTTCCCTGGGTAATGAAAAACTGTTTTTT. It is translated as CASSPKGRTSLGNEKLFF.

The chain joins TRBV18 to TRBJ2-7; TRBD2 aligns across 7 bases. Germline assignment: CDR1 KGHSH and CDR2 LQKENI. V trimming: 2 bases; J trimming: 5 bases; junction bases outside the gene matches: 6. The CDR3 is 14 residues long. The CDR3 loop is CASSPGRELNEQYF. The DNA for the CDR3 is TGTGCCAGCTCACCAGGGCGGGAGCTCAACGAGCAGTACTTC. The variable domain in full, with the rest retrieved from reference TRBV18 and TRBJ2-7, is NAGVMQNPRHLVRRRGQEARLRCSPMKGHSHVYWYRQLPEEGLKFMVYLQKENIIDESGMPKERFSAEFPKEGPSILRIQQVVRGDSAAYFCASSPGRELNEQYFGPGTRLTVT.

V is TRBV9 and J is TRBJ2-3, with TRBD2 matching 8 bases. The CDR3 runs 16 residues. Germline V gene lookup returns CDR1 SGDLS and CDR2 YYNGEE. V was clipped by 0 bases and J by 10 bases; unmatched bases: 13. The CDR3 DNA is TGTGCCAGCAGCGTAGCACTAGCGGCTCCGTCAGAGGCGCAGTATTTT. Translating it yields CASSVALAAPSEAQYF.

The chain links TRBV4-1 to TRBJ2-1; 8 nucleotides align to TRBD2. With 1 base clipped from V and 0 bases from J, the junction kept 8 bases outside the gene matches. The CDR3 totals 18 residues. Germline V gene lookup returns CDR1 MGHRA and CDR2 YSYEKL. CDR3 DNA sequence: TGCGCCAGCAGCCAAGTCCCCAAGACTAGCGTCTCCTACAATGAGCAGTTCTTC. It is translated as CASSQVPKTSVSYNEQFF.

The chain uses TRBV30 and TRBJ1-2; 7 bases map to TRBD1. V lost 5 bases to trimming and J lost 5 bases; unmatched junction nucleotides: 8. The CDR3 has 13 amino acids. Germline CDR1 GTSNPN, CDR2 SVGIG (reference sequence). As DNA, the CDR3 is TGTGCCTGGCGACGGGACAGCCAATATGGCTACACCTTC. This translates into CAWRRDSQYGYTF.

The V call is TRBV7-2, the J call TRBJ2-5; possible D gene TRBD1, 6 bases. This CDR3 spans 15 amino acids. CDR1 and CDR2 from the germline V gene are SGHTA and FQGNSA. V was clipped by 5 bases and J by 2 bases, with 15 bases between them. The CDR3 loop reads CASSRNRVSQETQYF. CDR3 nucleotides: TGTGCCAGCAGCCGTAACAGGGTATCTCAAGAGACCCAGTACTTC.